The clone carrying this TCR beta chain was observed a few times. What it binds is not known. This specimen belongs to a study of identical twins. The study, taken as a whole, reports: Alpha sequences out of frame and shared by twins had excess low generation probability.

TCRdb called the 5' RACE reads again in MiXCR, with one record for every CDR3 protein. The data show 600,000 to 850,000 distinct CDR3 sequences, with about 20% seen just once and about 12% held by the top ten. This CDR3 has 13 amino acids. With 4 bases removed from V and 8 bases from J, the gap between germline ends came to 11 bases. This sample was shared with a second study, whose subject was T cells expressing NK-cell markers. Turning to that study: Sorting was limited to alpha-beta TCR-expressing T cells with an anti-gamma-delta TCR antibody in several experiments. Similarly, these clonotypes led the CD3+CD56-NKG2C+ fraction as well in several donors. The HCMV specificity of the expanded NKG2C+ T cell clones stayed unresolved.

The chain recombines TRBV12-3 or TRBV12-4 with TRBJ1-4; tentatively, D is TRBD1 (6 bases). Sequencing was performed on PBMCs. This clonotype was obtained from a woman younger than 35 in good health. The CDR3 sequence is CASSSRQAEKLFF. The CDR3 DNA is TGTGCCAGCAGTTCCCGACAGGCCGAAAAACTGTTTTTT.